This T cell receptor (beta chain) derives from a study of cytomegalovirus exposure and HLA in healthy donors. Study-level findings and limits: Most TCRs appeared rarely, but some public TCRs recurred in many donors.

The germline gives CDR1 SGHRS, CDR2 YFSETQ. The CDR3 extends over 13 amino acids. V shed 0 bases and J shed 0 bases, with 3 bases lying between them. This clone was seen more than once but under ten times. Its antigen is currently unknown. PCR involved 60 Vbeta and 13 Jbeta primers. Authors' data handling: A later analysis counted approximately 80 million unique TCR beta chains, some 11 million shared. TCRdb's copy holds only in-frame clones and misses some; the assay was immunoSEQ multiplex PCR. V and J calls and clone size come straight from that table; D and trimming were deduced from the DNA. The top ten clones hold 0.95% to 1.5% of a sample with about 130,000 clones, approximately 80% of them seen once.

The chain carries TRBV5-1 and TRBJ1-1; D gene ambiguous. The sample was PBMCs. The source of this sequence is a girl aged 2 to 9 in good health and CMV-seronegative. As DNA, the CDR3 is TGCGCCAGCAGCTTGGTAGTGAACACTGAAGCTTTCTTT. Translation gives CASSLVVNTEAFF.